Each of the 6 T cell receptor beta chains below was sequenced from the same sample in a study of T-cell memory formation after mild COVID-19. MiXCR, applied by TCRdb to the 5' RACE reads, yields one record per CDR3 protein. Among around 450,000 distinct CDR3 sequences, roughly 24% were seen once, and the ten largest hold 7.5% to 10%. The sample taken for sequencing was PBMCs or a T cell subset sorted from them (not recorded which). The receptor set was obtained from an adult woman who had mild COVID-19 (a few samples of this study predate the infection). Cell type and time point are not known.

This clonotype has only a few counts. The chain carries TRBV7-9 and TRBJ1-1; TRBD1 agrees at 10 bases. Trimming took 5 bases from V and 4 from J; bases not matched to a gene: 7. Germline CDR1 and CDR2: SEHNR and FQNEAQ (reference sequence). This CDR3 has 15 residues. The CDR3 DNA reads TGTGCCAGCAGCCATCCGGGACAGGGGTCCACTGAAGCTTTCTTT. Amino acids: CASSHPGQGSTEAFF.

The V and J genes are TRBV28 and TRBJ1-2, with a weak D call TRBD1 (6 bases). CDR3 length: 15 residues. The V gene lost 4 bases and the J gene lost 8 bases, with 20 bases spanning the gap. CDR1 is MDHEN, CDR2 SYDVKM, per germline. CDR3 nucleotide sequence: TGTGCCAGCAGTTCCCCTGGGGGCCGTGGAAAAGGCTACACCTTC. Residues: CASSSPGGRGKGYTF.

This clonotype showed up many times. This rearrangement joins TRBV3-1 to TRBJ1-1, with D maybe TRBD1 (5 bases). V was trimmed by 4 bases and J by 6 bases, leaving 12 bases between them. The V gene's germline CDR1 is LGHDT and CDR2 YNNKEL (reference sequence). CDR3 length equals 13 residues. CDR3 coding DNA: TGTGCCAGCAGCCCAAACTGGGGCGCTGAAGCTTTCTTT. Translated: CASSPNWGAEAFF.

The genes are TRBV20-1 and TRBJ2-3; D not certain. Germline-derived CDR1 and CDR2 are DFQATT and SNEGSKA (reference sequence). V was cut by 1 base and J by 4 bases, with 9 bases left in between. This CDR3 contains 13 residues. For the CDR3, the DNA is TGCAGTGCTAGAGTCTATAATTCAGATACGCAGTATTTT. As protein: CSARVYNSDTQYF.

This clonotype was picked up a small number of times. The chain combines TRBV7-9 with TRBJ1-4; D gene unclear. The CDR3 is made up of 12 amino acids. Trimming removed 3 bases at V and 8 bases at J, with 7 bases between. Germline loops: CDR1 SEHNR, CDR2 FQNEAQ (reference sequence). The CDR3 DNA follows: TGTGCCAGCAGCTTCCGGACGGAAAAACTGTTTTTT. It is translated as CASSFRTEKLFF.

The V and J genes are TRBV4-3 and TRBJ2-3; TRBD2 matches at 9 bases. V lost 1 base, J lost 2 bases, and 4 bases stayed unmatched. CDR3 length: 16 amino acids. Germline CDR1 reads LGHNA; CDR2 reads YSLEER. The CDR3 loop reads CASSQATSGATDTQYF. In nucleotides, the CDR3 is TGCGCCAGCAGCCAAGCGACTAGCGGAGCCACAGATACGCAGTATTTT.